A selection of T cell receptor beta chains follows, all from one sample in a study of radiotherapy plus CTLA-4 blockade in lung cancer. Here immunoSEQ multiplex PCR was the method, and the copy in TCRdb shows in-frame clones only, minus some. This sample has 50,000 to 75,000 clones, with 60% to 85% found just once. The sample here was peripheral blood, taken from a patient treated with radiotherapy plus ipilimumab. Receptors originate from a human donor with non-small cell lung cancer who had a complete response to radiotherapy plus ipilimumab. Each CDR3 is given with its conserved first and last residue. Fields, in order: D gene, J gene, V gene, clone size, CDR3 DNA, CDR3 protein. D genes are given only for firm matches. Expanded clones are given a class, and other clones once, few, many or no size at all.

D: TRBD1; J: TRBJ2-7; V: TRBV4-1; size: few; DNA: TGCGCCAGCAGCCAAGATCGCGCCACCGGGACAGGGAGCGGCGAGCAGTACTTC; CDR3: CASSQDRATGTGSGEQYF
D: .; J: TRBJ1-4; V: TRBV2; size: .; DNA: TGTGCCAGCAGTGATCTGCAGAGGCCTAATGAAAAACTGTTTTTT; CDR3: CASSDLQRPNEKLFF
D: TRBD1; J: TRBJ1-4; V: TRBV9; size: .; DNA: TGTGCCAGCAGCCCCTCGGGACAGACAAATGAAAAACTGTTTTTT; CDR3: CASSPSGQTNEKLFF
D: TRBD2; J: TRBJ2-1; V: TRBV10-3; size: once; DNA: TGTGCCGCGCGGGAGGCCTCCTACAATGAGCAGTTCTTC; CDR3: CAAREASYNEQFF
D: .; J: TRBJ1-1; V: TRBV7-8; size: .; DNA: TGTGCCAGCAGCTTAGAGGCAGGAACTGGTAAAGCTTTCTTT; CDR3: CASSLEAGTGKAFF
D: TRBD2; J: TRBJ2-1; V: TRBV14; size: .; DNA: TGTGCCAGCAGCCGGTGGGAGGGGTATTACCGTGAGCAGTTCTTC; CDR3: CASSRWEGYYREQFF
D: .; J: TRBJ2-1; V: TRBV11-2; size: .; DNA: TGTGCCAGCAGCATTCCCTTCGTTGGAAAGTACAATGAGCAGTTCTTC; CDR3: CASSIPFVGKYNEQFF
D: .; J: TRBJ1-1; V: TRBV18; size: .; DNA: TGTGCCAGCTCCCCAGTGCCCGCCAGGGGAGGAGCTGAAGCTTTCTTT; CDR3: CASSPVPARGGAEAFF
D: TRBD2; J: TRBJ2-1; V: TRBV5-6; size: .; DNA: TGTGCCAGCAGCTTTGGGACTAGCGGGAACGAGCAGTTCTTC; CDR3: CASSFGTSGNEQFF
D: TRBD1; J: TRBJ2-2; V: TRBV10-3; size: once; DNA: TGTGCCATCACGCAGGGGGCAGTCACCGGGGAGCTGTTTTTT; CDR3: CAITQGAVTGELFF
D: TRBD2; J: TRBJ2-1; V: TRBV10-3; size: .; DNA: TGTGCCATCGGGCGGGAGCCTGAGGATGAGCAGTTCTTC; CDR3: CAIGREPEDEQFF
D: TRBD1; J: TRBJ2-3; V: TRBV4-3; size: .; DNA: TGCGCCAGCAGCCAGGGGACAGGGTATAGCACAGATACGCAGTATTTT; CDR3: CASSQGTGYSTDTQYF
D: .; J: TRBJ2-1; V: TRBV13; size: .; DNA: TGTGCCAGCAGCTTATGGGTCTCCAGCTCCTACAATGAGCAGTTCTTC; CDR3: CASSLWVSSSYNEQFF
D: .; J: TRBJ1-2; V: TRBV2; size: .; DNA: TGTGCCAGCAGTGAAGCGCGGTCAGGGGACGGCTACACCTTC; CDR3: CASSEARSGDGYTF
D: TRBD1; J: TRBJ1-4; V: TRBV27; size: .; DNA: TGTGCCAGCAGTCGACAGGGGGCCAAAGGTGAAAAACTGTTTTTT; CDR3: CASSRQGAKGEKLFF
D: TRBD2; J: TRBJ2-3; V: TRBV12-5; size: few; DNA: TGTGCTAGTGGTTTAGGACTAGCAACAGATACGCAGTATTTT; CDR3: CASGLGLATDTQYF
D: TRBD2; J: TRBJ2-1; V: TRBV7-9; size: .; DNA: TGTGCCAGCAGCTTAACCGGGACTAGCGACGTCGGTGAGCAGTTCTTC; CDR3: CASSLTGTSDVGEQFF
D: .; J: TRBJ2-7; V: TRBV7-8; size: .; DNA: TGTGCCAGCAGCTTACCAGTCCGGGGTCTCGAGCAGTACTTC; CDR3: CASSLPVRGLEQYF
D: .; J: TRBJ2-5; V: TRBV6-1; size: few; DNA: TGTGCCAGCAGTCCTTTCGGGGGACAGCAGGAGACCCAGTACTTC; CDR3: CASSPFGGQQETQYF
D: .; J: TRBJ1-1; V: TRBV6-5; size: once; DNA: TGTGCCAGCAGTTACACGGCAGGCAGAAACACTGAAGCTTTCTTT; CDR3: CASSYTAGRNTEAFF
D: .; J: TRBJ2-7; V: TRBV6-5; size: .; DNA: TGTGCCAGCAGTTACTCAGCCGGGGCCCTGGACGAGCAGTACTTC; CDR3: CASSYSAGALDEQYF
D: TRBD2; J: TRBJ2-1; V: TRBV30; size: .; DNA: TGTGCCTGGAGTACAGGTGCGGGGGTCTACAATGAGCAGTTCTTC; CDR3: CAWSTGAGVYNEQFF
D: .; J: TRBJ1-2; V: TRBV7-8; size: .; DNA: TGTGCCAGCAGCTTAGGGAGAGGGAATCATTATGGCTACACCTTC; CDR3: CASSLGRGNHYGYTF
D: TRBD1; J: TRBJ1-3; V: TRBV5-1; size: .; DNA: TGCGCCAGCAGCACTGGACAGGGGACTCTAGTTTCCTCTGGAAACACCATATATTTT; CDR3: CASSTGQGTLVSSGNTIYF
D: .; J: TRBJ1-2; V: TRBV4-1; size: few; DNA: TGCGCCAGCAGCCAAGGATGGGATGGCTACACCTTC; CDR3: CASSQGWDGYTF
D: .; J: TRBJ1-3; V: TRBV5-1; size: .; DNA: TGCGCCAGCAGCCCGGACACCTCCTCTGGAAACACCATATATTTT; CDR3: CASSPDTSSGNTIYF
D: TRBD1; J: TRBJ1-3; V: TRBV19; size: .; DNA: TGTGCCAGTAGTATCCGGACAGGAGGACGTGGAAACACCATATATTTT; CDR3: CASSIRTGGRGNTIYF
D: .; J: TRBJ1-1; V: TRBV6-5; size: .; DNA: TGTGCCAGCAGTTCACAGGGTGTAGGGGACACTGAAGCTTTCTTT; CDR3: CASSSQGVGDTEAFF
D: .; J: TRBJ2-1; V: TRBV7-2; size: .; DNA: TGTGCCAGCAGCTTACCGGAAAAGGATGAGCAGTTCTTC; CDR3: CASSLPEKDEQFF
D: .; J: TRBJ2-7; V: TRBV5-1; size: once; DNA: TGCGCCAGCAGCTTGGGCTCCTCCTACGAGCAGTACTTC; CDR3: CASSLGSSYEQYF
D: .; J: TRBJ2-6; V: TRBV30; size: once; DNA: TGTGCCTGGAGTGAGGCCTCTGGGGCCAACGTCCTGACTTTC; CDR3: CAWSEASGANVLTF
D: .; J: TRBJ1-2; V: TRBV14; size: few; DNA: TGTGCCAGCAGCCTTGGACAGAACCTTTGGATTCCTCACGGCTACACCTTC; CDR3: CASSLGQNLWIPHGYTF
D: .; J: TRBJ2-1; V: TRBV5-1; size: .; DNA: TGCGCCAGCAGCCCCCCTGGGCAGGTGTACGGGGGCAATGAGCAGTTCTTC; CDR3: CASSPPGQVYGGNEQFF
D: .; J: TRBJ1-1; V: TRBV4-3; size: .; DNA: TGCGCCAGCAGCCAAGATAGAGGGTTGAACACTGAAGCTTTCTTT; CDR3: CASSQDRGLNTEAFF
D: .; J: TRBJ1-4; V: TRBV7-6; size: .; DNA: TGTGCCAGCAGCCCAAACACCGCCAATAATGAAAAACTGTTTTTT; CDR3: CASSPNTANNEKLFF
D: .; J: TRBJ2-2; V: TRBV19; size: .; DNA: TGTGCCAGTAGTAACTTGGCGAACACCGGGGAGCTGTTTTTT; CDR3: CASSNLANTGELFF
D: .; J: TRBJ1-3; V: TRBV6-1; size: .; DNA: TGTGCCACTCCCAATCGCTCTGGAAACACCATATATTTT; CDR3: CATPNRSGNTIYF
D: .; J: TRBJ2-5; V: TRBV20-1; size: .; DNA: TGCAGTGCTACCAGGGGAGAGACCCAGTACTTC; CDR3: CSATRGETQYF
D: .; J: TRBJ1-3; V: TRBV6-5; size: .; DNA: TGTGCCAGCAGTTACTCGAGTAGGGGCGTTGGAAACACCATATATTTT; CDR3: CASSYSSRGVGNTIYF
D: TRBD2; J: TRBJ2-4; V: TRBV28; size: .; DNA: TGTGCCAGCAGTTTATCGGGACTAGCGGCTAAAAACATTCAGTACTTC; CDR3: CASSLSGLAAKNIQYF
D: .; J: TRBJ1-5; V: TRBV2; size: .; DNA: TGTGCCAGTCGCAGGGGTCCGAAGCAGCCCCAGCATTTT; CDR3: CASRRGPKQPQHF
D: .; J: TRBJ1-4; V: TRBV10-2; size: .; DNA: TGCGCCAGCAGTGGGACAAATAATGAAAAACTGTTTTTT; CDR3: CASSGTNNEKLFF
D: TRBD1; J: TRBJ2-2; V: TRBV14; size: .; DNA: TGTGCCAGCAGCCTACAGGGGGCGCAAACCGGGGAGCTGTTTTTT; CDR3: CASSLQGAQTGELFF
D: .; J: TRBJ1-1; V: TRBV18; size: .; DNA: TGTGCCAGCTCGCAGGTGGACACTGAAGCTTTCTTT; CDR3: CASSQVDTEAFF
D: .; J: TRBJ1-4; V: TRBV12-5; size: .; DNA: TGTGCTAGTGGTTTAACAGGGTCTAACGAAAAACTGTTTTTT; CDR3: CASGLTGSNEKLFF
D: TRBD1; J: TRBJ2-5; V: TRBV7-9; size: .; DNA: TGTGCCAGCAGCTTAGCAGGGGGCTGGGAGACCCAGTACTTC; CDR3: CASSLAGGWETQYF
D: .; J: TRBJ2-2; V: TRBV7-2; size: few; DNA: TGTGCCAGCCTCGGCCCCGGGGAGCTGTTTTTT; CDR3: CASLGPGELFF
D: .; J: TRBJ1-3; V: TRBV6-7; size: .; DNA: TGTGCCAAAGACCAGGACTCTGGAAACACCATATATTTT; CDR3: CAKDQDSGNTIYF
D: .; J: TRBJ2-2; V: TRBV10-3; size: .; DNA: TGTGCCATCAAAGGACTCGCGAACACCGGGGAGCTGTTTTTT; CDR3: CAIKGLANTGELFF
D: TRBD1; J: TRBJ1-1; V: TRBV5-4; size: .; DNA: TGTGCCAGCAGCGCGGGACAGACCACTGAAGCTTTCTTT; CDR3: CASSAGQTTEAFF
D: TRBD1; J: TRBJ2-7; V: TRBV5-4; size: .; DNA: TGTGCCAGCAGCTTGGGGCCGGGACAGGCGTCCTACGAGCAGTACTTC; CDR3: CASSLGPGQASYEQYF
D: .; J: TRBJ2-2; V: TRBV15; size: few; DNA: TGTGCCACCAGCAGAGAAGGGACCGGGGAGCTGTTTTTT; CDR3: CATSREGTGELFF
D: TRBD2; J: TRBJ2-2; V: TRBV5-5; size: once; DNA: TGTGCCAGCAGCTTGGAGGGAGGGCGGTACACCGGGGAGCTGTTTTTT; CDR3: CASSLEGGRYTGELFF
D: .; J: TRBJ1-1; V: TRBV7-2; size: .; DNA: TGTGCCAGCAGCGTTTACAGGAACACTGAAGCTTTCTTT; CDR3: CASSVYRNTEAFF
D: TRBD2; J: TRBJ2-1; V: TRBV29-1; size: .; DNA: TGCAGCGTTGAAGCCCCGGGGAGTAGGCGGACTAGCGGGAGAAATGAGCAGTTCTTC; CDR3: CSVEAPGSRRTSGRNEQFF
D: TRBD1; J: TRBJ2-3; V: TRBV6-5; size: once; DNA: TGTGCCAGCAGTTACTCGGACAGGAAAGGGGCAGATACGCAGTATTTT; CDR3: CASSYSDRKGADTQYF
D: .; J: TRBJ1-2; V: TRBV2; size: .; DNA: TGTGCCAGCAGCTATTCGGACAATGGCTATGGCTACACCTTC; CDR3: CASSYSDNGYGYTF